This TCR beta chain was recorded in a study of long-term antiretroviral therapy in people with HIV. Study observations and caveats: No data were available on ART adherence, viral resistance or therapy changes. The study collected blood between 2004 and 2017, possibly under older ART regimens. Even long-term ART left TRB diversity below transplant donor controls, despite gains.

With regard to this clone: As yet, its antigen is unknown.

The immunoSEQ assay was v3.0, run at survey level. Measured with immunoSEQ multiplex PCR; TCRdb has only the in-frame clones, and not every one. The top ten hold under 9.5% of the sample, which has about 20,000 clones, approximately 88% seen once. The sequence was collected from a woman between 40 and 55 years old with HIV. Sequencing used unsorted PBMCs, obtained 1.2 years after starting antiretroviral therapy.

The CDR3 here is CASSFWGGTETQYF. DNA of the CDR3: TGTGCCAGCAGCTTTTGGGGCGGTACAGAGACCCAGTACTTC. The rearrangement joins TRBV7-2 to TRBJ2-5, with D perhaps TRBD1 (5 bases). The V and J ends lost 3 bases and 4 bases respectively, with 12 bases between them. Germline V gives CDR1 SGHTA, CDR2 FQGNSA. The CDR3 contains 14 residues.